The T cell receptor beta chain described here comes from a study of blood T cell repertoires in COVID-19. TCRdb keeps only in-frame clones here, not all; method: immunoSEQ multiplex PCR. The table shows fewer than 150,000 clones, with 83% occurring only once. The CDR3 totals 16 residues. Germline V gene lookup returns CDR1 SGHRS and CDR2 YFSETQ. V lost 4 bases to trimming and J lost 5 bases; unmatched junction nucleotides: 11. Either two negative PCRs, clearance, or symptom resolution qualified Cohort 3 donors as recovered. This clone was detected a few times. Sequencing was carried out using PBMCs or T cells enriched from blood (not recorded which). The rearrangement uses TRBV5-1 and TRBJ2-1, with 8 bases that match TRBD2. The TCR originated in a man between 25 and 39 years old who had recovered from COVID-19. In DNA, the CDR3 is TGCGCCAGCAGCAGAGGAGGGAGCGGGGGCAACAATGAGCAGTTCTTC. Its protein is CASSRGGSGGNNEQFF.